The 18 T cell receptor beta chains presented below share a single source sample, sequenced in a study of T-cell memory formation after mild COVID-19. TCRdb redid the calling of the 5' RACE reads with MiXCR, one entry per CDR3 protein. This sample yields approximately 82,000 distinct CDR3 sequences, of which roughly 13% are seen a single time; 41% belongs to the top ten. The specimen sequenced was PBMCs or a T cell subset sorted from them (not recorded which). Receptors originate from a man between 18 and 35 years old who had mild COVID-19 (a few samples of this study predate the infection). Cell type and time point are not known.

The chain is built from TRBV27 and TRBJ2-7; 12 bases are shared with TRBD1. The CDR3 contains 16 residues. Trimming cost V 2 bases and J 5 bases; bases outside gene matches: 7. In germline, CDR1 is MNHEY, CDR2 SMNVEV (reference sequence). Written as DNA, the CDR3 is TGTGCCAGCAGTTTAGAGTTTGGGACAGGGGGCCACGAGCAGTACTTC. It is translated as CASSLEFGTGGHEQYF.

In this sample, this clonotype turned up a few times. The V and J genes are TRBV7-9 and TRBJ1-2; D unresolved. CDR3 length: 12 residues. V was shortened by 2 bases and J by 10 bases, with 11 bases between the two germline ends. CDR1 is SEHNR and CDR2 is FQNEAQ in the germline V gene (reference sequence). DNA of the CDR3: TGTGCCAGCAGCTTAAAAAGTTTCCTCTACACCTTC. As protein: CASSLKSFLYTF. The full variable domain, completed using reference TRBV7-9 and TRBJ1-2, is DTGVSQNPRHKITKRGQNVTFRCDPISEHNRLYWYRQTLGQGPEFLTYFQNEAQLEKSRLLSDRFSAERPKGSFSTLEIQRTEQGDSAMYLCASSLKSFLYTFGSGTRLTVV.

This clonotype turned up a few times. The V gene is TRBV30, the J gene TRBJ2-3; D unresolved. Germline loops: CDR1 GTSNPN, CDR2 SVGIG (reference sequence). This CDR3 region has 10 residues. V lost 4 bases, J lost 7 bases, and 6 bases lay in between. In DNA, the CDR3 is TGTGCCTGGATGGGCAATACGCAGTATTTT. Translation gives CAWMGNTQYF.

This clonotype was counted between two and nine times. This CDR3 reads CASSVGRSSYNEQFF. The CDR3 DNA is TGTGCCAGTAGTGTCGGGCGTAGCTCCTACAATGAGCAGTTCTTC. The rearrangement links TRBV19 to TRBJ2-1; the D is unclear. The length of the CDR3 is 15 residues. Trimming took off 5 bases at V and 0 bases at J, with 11 bases between the two ends. The germline V gene has CDR1 LNHDA and CDR2 SQIVND (reference sequence). The complete variable domain, with remaining parts taken from reference TRBV19 and TRBJ2-1, reads DGGITQSPKYLFRKEGQNVTLSCEQNLNHDAMYWYRQDPGQGLRLIYYSQIVNDFQKGDIAEGYSVSREKKESFPLTVTSAQKNPTAFYLCASSVGRSSYNEQFFGPGTRLTVL.

The chain links TRBV7-6 to TRBJ1-4; the match to TRBD1 covers 7 bases. The germline V gene encodes CDR1 SGHVS and CDR2 FNYEAQ. V lost 1 base, J lost 5 bases, and 7 bases stayed unmatched. The CDR3 has 16 residues. CDR3 protein: CASSLDGTGENEKLFF. The CDR3, as DNA: TGTGCCAGCAGCTTAGATGGCACAGGGGAGAATGAAAAACTGTTTTTT.

The chain's CDR3 is CAIQGVGYEQYF. DNA of the CDR3: TGTGCCATTCAGGGTGTCGGCTACGAGCAGTACTTC. The chain joins TRBV6-6 to TRBJ2-7; TRBD1 might be the D (5 bases). From germline, CDR1 is MNHNY and CDR2 SVGAGI (reference sequence). The CDR3 consists of 12 residues. Trimming cost V 10 bases and J 3 bases, with 13 bases left between them.

The chain uses TRBV5-1 and TRBJ2-7; D is ambiguous. CDR3 length equals 13 residues. V lost 0 bases to trimming and J lost 5 bases, with 9 bases between them. Germline values: CDR1 SGHRS, CDR2 YFSETQ. The CDR3 region has the DNA TGCGCCAGCAGCTTGGTAGCCAGTGACGAGCAGTACTTC. Residues: CASSLVASDEQYF. The complete variable domain, with remaining parts taken from reference TRBV5-1 and TRBJ2-7, reads KAGVTQTPRYLIKTRGQQVTLSCSPISGHRSVSWYQQTPGQGLQFLFEYFSETQRNKGNFPGRFSGRQFSNSRSEMNVSTLELGDSALYLCASSLVASDEQYFGPGTRLTVT.

There are a few counts of this clonotype. The chain uses TRBV7-6 and TRBJ2-4; a possible D gene is TRBD1 (5 bases). CDR1 SGHVS and CDR2 FNYEAQ come from the germline V gene. V lost 5 bases to trimming and J lost 8 bases, with 25 bases between them. The CDR3 extends over 17 amino acids. CDR3 loop: CASSPSGWGSVDDIQYF. The DNA of the CDR3 is TGTGCCAGCAGCCCATCGGGTTGGGGCTCGGTAGACGACATTCAGTACTTC.

This clonotype was counted only a few times. The J gene is TRBJ2-3, the V gene TRBV4-1; D gene uncertain. Germline V gives CDR1 MGHRA, CDR2 YSYEKL. The CDR3 has 14 residues. V lost 2 bases, J lost 5 bases, and 11 bases lay in between. CDR3 in amino acids: CASSQPSSGDTQYF. The CDR3 nucleotides are TGCGCCAGCAGCCAACCATCCTCCGGAGATACGCAGTATTTT.

This clonotype turned up a few times. The J gene is TRBJ1-5, the V gene TRBV5-1; D gene unclear. The V gene's germline CDR1 is SGHRS and CDR2 YFSETQ. The CDR3 runs to 15 residues. V lost 0 bases to trimming and J lost 0 bases, with 7 bases between them. The CDR3 nucleotides read TGCGCCAGCAGCTTGGCTGTGCTTAGCAATCAGCCCCAGCATTTT. This encodes CASSLAVLSNQPQHF. Full variable domain (outside the CDR3, taken from reference TRBV5-1 and TRBJ1-5): KAGVTQTPRYLIKTRGQQVTLSCSPISGHRSVSWYQQTPGQGLQFLFEYFSETQRNKGNFPGRFSGRQFSNSRSEMNVSTLELGDSALYLCASSLAVLSNQPQHFGDGTRLSIL.

The genes are TRBV7-9 and TRBJ1-4, with TRBD1 as a possible D gene (6 bases). The CDR3 sequence is 14 residues long. Germline lookup yields CDR1 SEHNR and CDR2 FQNEAQ (reference sequence). V was shortened by 2 bases and J by 5 bases, with 9 bases between the two germline ends. This CDR3 is CASSLRQDNEKLFF. The CDR3 DNA follows: TGTGCCAGCAGCTTACGACAGGACAATGAAAAACTGTTTTTT.

The chain has TRBV12-3 or TRBV12-4 and TRBJ2-1; tentative D call: TRBD2 (5 bases). The V end lost 5 bases, the J end lost 10 bases, and 6 bases lay between the germline ends. This CDR3 region has 10 residues. This CDR3 reads CASSGGEQFF. CDR3 sequence (DNA): TGTGCCAGCAGTGGCGGGGAGCAGTTCTTC.

This clonotype was found a few times. V and J are TRBV24-1 and TRBJ1-2, with 7 bases fitting TRBD1. The V gene end was trimmed by 3 bases and the J gene end by 7 bases; junction bases not matched to a gene: 16. CDR1 KGHDR and CDR2 SFDVKD come from the germline V gene. The CDR3 totals 17 residues. The CDR3 reads CATSDRKGATKRGGYTF. The CDR3 DNA reads TGTGCCACCAGTGATCGGAAGGGGGCTACCAAAAGGGGTGGCTACACCTTC.

The rearrangement joins TRBV7-2 to TRBJ2-3; D unclear. V dropped 2 bases and J dropped 2 bases, with 8 bases sitting between them. The CDR3 is made up of 14 amino acids. Looked up from germline, CDR1 is SGHTA and CDR2 is FQGNSA. DNA for the CDR3: TGTGCCAGCAGCTTACGGCGACTCACAGATACGCAGTATTTT. Its translation: CASSLRRLTDTQYF.

The chain employs TRBV4-1 and TRBJ2-3, with 7 nucleotides matching TRBD2. V shed 3 bases, J shed 5 bases, and the junction held 11 bases outside the gene matches. The CDR3 runs 16 residues. CDR1 MGHRA and CDR2 YSYEKL come from the germline V gene. The CDR3 is CASSQSLGAGVDTQYF. For the CDR3, the DNA is TGCGCCAGCAGCCAGTCACTCGGGGCGGGGGTAGATACGCAGTATTTT.

This sequence joins TRBV4-1 and TRBJ2-6; 7 nucleotides agree with TRBD1. This CDR3 contains 19 residues. J lost 2 bases, V lost 1 base, and 11 bases had no gene match. Germline loops: CDR1 MGHRA, CDR2 YSYEKL. CDR3 in amino acids: CASSQALDRAKPGANVLTF. Here the CDR3 DNA reads TGCGCCAGCAGCCAAGCCCTAGACAGGGCTAAACCTGGGGCCAACGTCCTGACTTTC.

This chain uses TRBV2 with TRBJ2-1, with 11 bases matching TRBD2. Unmatched junction bases numbered 10, after V lost 4 bases and J lost 8 bases. The germline CDR1 and CDR2 sequences are SNHLY and FYNNEI. The length of the CDR3 is 16 residues. The DNA for the CDR3 is TGTGCCAGCAGTGGGAGGTCTAGCGGGGGGAGGGATGAGCAGTTCTTC. Translating it yields CASSGRSSGGRDEQFF.

This clonotype came up a few times. The rearrangement uses TRBV7-6 and TRBJ2-1; TRBD2 aligns across 9 bases. CDR3 size: 19 residues. The ends lost 7 bases at V and 4 bases at J; junction bases unmatched: 20. In germline, CDR1 is SGHVS, CDR2 FNYEAQ. CDR3 DNA: TGTGCCAGCACCGAGGTGGCTAGCGGGACCACAATCGCATACAATGAGCAGTTCTTC. Translation: CASTEVASGTTIAYNEQFF.